Below, 21 T cell receptor beta chains from the same sample are listed, as sequenced in a study of T cell responses to AZD1222 COVID-19 vaccine. TCRdb's table, derived via immunoSEQ multiplex PCR, lists solely in-frame clones and lacks some. This sample yields 90,000 to 150,000 clones, of which around 89% are seen a single time; 6.5% to 7.5% belongs to the top ten. The source was peripheral blood, collected 28 days after the second AZD1222 dose. These receptors came from an adult who received the AZD1222 COVID-19 vaccine.

The chain joins TRBV29-1 to TRBJ1-2, with D possibly matching TRBD1 (5 bases). The length of the CDR3 is 12 residues. Trimming cost V 5 bases and J 3 bases, with 10 bases left between them. Per germline, CDR1 SQVTM and CDR2 ANQGSEA. The CDR3 DNA is TGCAGCGTTACGGGCAGGGACTATGGCTACACCTTC. It specifies CSVTGRDYGYTF.

This clone was detected once. This rearrangement joins TRBV2 to TRBJ2-7; 12 bases agree with TRBD1. Germline CDR1 is SNHLY and CDR2 is FYNNEI. This CDR3 is built from 15 residues. With 2 bases clipped from V and 6 bases from J, the junction kept 5 bases outside the gene matches. The DNA for the CDR3 is TGTGCCAGCAGTGAACCGGGACAGGGGGCCGGCGAGCAGTACTTC. It yields the protein CASSEPGQGAGEQYF.

The V and J genes are TRBV28 and TRBJ2-7; 9 positions match TRBD2. The CDR3 is 18 residues long. V was clipped by 6 bases and J by 3 bases; unmatched bases: 18. Germline V lookup: CDR1 MDHEN, CDR2 SYDVKM. CDR3 in amino acids: CASRPSGGSGSAFYEQYF. The CDR3 DNA follows: TGTGCCAGCAGGCCCTCTGGGGGTAGCGGGAGTGCGTTCTACGAGCAGTACTTC.

The chain employs TRBV28 and TRBJ2-2; TRBD2 matches 11 bases. The germline CDR1 and CDR2 sequences are MDHEN and SYDVKM. The CDR3 is 16 amino acids. V dropped 2 bases and J dropped 4; count of bases not matched to a gene: 3. CDR3 sequence: CASSLGLAGGTGELFF. The CDR3, as DNA: TGTGCCAGCAGTTTAGGGCTAGCGGGGGGCACCGGGGAGCTGTTTTTT.

V usage is TRBV11-2 and J usage is TRBJ2-1; tentative D call: TRBD1 (5 bases). CDR3 size: 17 residues. The V end lost 5 bases, the J end lost 0 bases, and 17 bases lay between the germline ends. Germline V gene sequence: CDR1 SGHAT, CDR2 FQNNGV. CDR3 DNA: TGTGCCAGCAGCCCCCGTAGAAGGGGCGGCTCCTACAATGAGCAGTTCTTC. It translates to CASSPRRRGGSYNEQFF.

The V call is TRBV6-1, the J call TRBJ2-7; 7 bases match TRBD1. CDR1 is MNHNS and CDR2 is SASEGT in the germline V gene. The CDR3 is 15 residues long. The V segment lost 1 base and the J segment 2 bases; nucleotides outside the gene matches: 5. The CDR3 protein is CASSEGQGMAYEQYF. The CDR3 nucleotides read TGTGCCAGCAGTGAAGGACAGGGAATGGCCTACGAGCAGTACTTC.

This chain joins TRBV30 and TRBJ2-6; D gene unclear. Looked up from germline, CDR1 is GTSNPN and CDR2 is SVGIG (reference sequence). This CDR3 has 17 residues. V dropped 0 bases and J dropped 3 bases, with 15 bases sitting between them. The CDR3 region is CAWSVMSRTLGANVLTF. The CDR3 DNA reads as TGTGCCTGGAGTGTGATGTCGAGGACCCTTGGGGCCAACGTCCTGACTTTC.

The chain uses TRBV24-1 and TRBJ2-3; D uncertain. Germline V gives CDR1 KGHDR, CDR2 SFDVKD. The CDR3 length is 13 residues. V was cut by 4 bases and J by 4 bases, with 8 bases left in between. The CDR3 bases are TGTGCCACCAGTGACGGGCTTCCAGATACGCAGTATTTT. Its protein product is CATSDGLPDTQYF.

V and J are TRBV6-5 and TRBJ1-1; D call uncertain. The CDR3 consists of 13 residues. In germline, CDR1 is MNHEY, CDR2 SVGAGI. V was clipped by 0 bases and J by 4 bases, with 6 bases between them. The CDR3 DNA sequence: TGTGCCAGCAGTTACTCGATTGTCACTGAAGCTTTCTTT. Its protein product is CASSYSIVTEAFF.

V usage is TRBV19 and J usage is TRBJ2-7, with TRBD1 matching 9 bases. The V segment lost 5 bases and the J segment 2 bases; nucleotides outside the gene matches: 7. Germline CDR1 LNHDA, CDR2 SQIVND (reference sequence). The CDR3 is made up of 15 amino acids. CDR3 sequence: CASSLSGTGTYEQYF. The DNA for the CDR3 is TGTGCCAGTAGTTTGAGCGGGACAGGGACCTACGAGCAGTACTTC. Looking up the rest from reference TRBV19 and TRBJ2-7 gives the full variable domain: DGGITQSPKYLFRKEGQNVTLSCEQNLNHDAMYWYRQDPGQGLRLIYYSQIVNDFQKGDIAEGYSVSREKKESFPLTVTSAQKNPTAFYLCASSLSGTGTYEQYFGPGTRLTVT.

The chain recombines TRBV18 with TRBJ2-7; TRBD2 matches 10 bases. V lost 4 bases to trimming and J lost 12 bases; unmatched junction nucleotides: 12. Germline V CDR1 and CDR2: KGHSH, LQKENI. The CDR3 spans 14 residues. This CDR3 reads CASSLGTSAESPYF. CDR3 DNA: TGTGCCAGCTCACTAGGGACTAGCGCCGAGAGTCCGTACTTC.

Written as DNA, the CDR3 is TGTGCCAGCAGCCTCGACAGGCTGAACACTGAAGCTTTCTTT. Amino acid sequence: CASSLDRLNTEAFF. The chain combines TRBV7-2 with TRBJ1-1, with a weak D call TRBD1 (6 bases). Looked up from germline, CDR1 is SGHTA and CDR2 is FQGNSA. With 5 bases removed from V and 0 bases from J, the gap between germline ends came to 10 bases. The CDR3 spans 14 residues.

The genes are TRBV5-4 and TRBJ2-3; D ambiguous. V was pared by 9 bases and J by 3 bases, with 11 bases between. CDR1 and CDR2 from the germline V gene are SGHNT and YYREEE (reference sequence). This CDR3 has 12 residues. The CDR3 spells CATMDWTDTQYF. CDR3 DNA: TGTGCCACCATGGATTGGACAGATACGCAGTATTTT.

This chain connects TRBV10-3 to TRBJ2-5; TRBD2 aligns across 7 bases. The germline CDR1 and CDR2 sequences are ENHRY and SYGVKD. Losses at the gene ends were 3 bases for V and 1 base for J; bases not matched to a gene: 5. The CDR3 is made up of 15 amino acids. CDR3 sequence: CAISDPTSLQETQYF. The CDR3 DNA is TGTGCCATCAGTGACCCGACTAGCCTCCAAGAGACCCAGTACTTC.

The chain combines TRBV3-1 (or the pseudogene TRBV3-2) with TRBJ1-4, with unresolved D. Germline V CDR1 and CDR2: LGHDT, YNNKEL (reference sequence). V lost 4 bases, J lost 4 bases, and 16 bases lay in between. CDR3 length: 16 amino acids. CDR3 coding DNA: TGTGCCAGCAGCCTCGCCCCGTGGAGGAGTAATGAAAAACTGTTTTTT. Encoded protein: CASSLAPWRSNEKLFF.

The chain employs TRBV24-1 and TRBJ2-1; 8 bases match TRBD1. The ends lost 3 bases at V and 9 bases at J; junction bases unmatched: 6. Germline-derived CDR1 and CDR2 are KGHDR and SFDVKD. The CDR3 runs 14 residues. In DNA, the CDR3 is TGTGCCACCAGTGATGCCACAGGGGGTGGTGAGCAGTTCTTC. Protein product: CATSDATGGGEQFF.

This chain links TRBV11-3 with TRBJ2-1; D may be TRBD1 or TRBD2 (6 bases each). CDR3 length: 14 residues. The V gene's germline CDR1 is SGHNT and CDR2 YENEEA. V lost 5 bases and J lost 8, with 16 bases in between. The CDR3 loop reads CASSPGAGIDEQFF. The DNA of the CDR3 is TGTGCCAGCAGCCCGGGGGCCGGTATCGATGAGCAGTTCTTC. The whole variable domain, remainder taken from reference TRBV11-3 and TRBJ2-1, is EAGVVQSPRYKIIEKKQPVAFWCNPISGHNTLYWYLQNLGQGPELLIRYENEEAVDDSQLPKDRFSAERLKGVDSTLKIQPAELGDSAVYLCASSPGAGIDEQFFGPGTRLTVL.

In this sample, this clone turned up a few times. The genes are TRBV30 and TRBJ1-1; perhaps TRBD1 as D (6 bases). Per germline, CDR1 GTSNPN and CDR2 SVGIG (reference sequence). The V end was cut by 0 bases, the J end by 7 bases, with 12 bases between. This CDR3 is 13 amino acids long. CDR3 residues: CAWSVGGEGEAFF. CDR3 nucleotide sequence: TGTGCCTGGAGTGTAGGGGGGGAAGGTGAAGCTTTCTTT.

The chain employs TRBV29-1 and TRBJ2-1; tentative D call: TRBD2 (6 bases). Trimming took 7 bases from V and 7 from J, leaving 14 bases between them. CDR3 size: 12 residues. Germline CDR1 reads SQVTM; CDR2 reads ANQGSEA. The CDR3 DNA reads as TGCAGCGCCGTAAGGGCGGGGAATGAGCAGTTCTTC. Amino acids: CSAVRAGNEQFF.

CDR3 in DNA: TGCAGCGCCCAGACGGTTGTGAACACTGAAGCTTTCTTT. Translating it yields CSAQTVVNTEAFF. This chain links TRBV29-1 with TRBJ1-1; D gene ambiguous. This CDR3 has 13 amino acids. CDR1 and CDR2 from the germline V gene are SQVTM and ANQGSEA. V dropped 7 bases and J dropped 0 bases, with 12 bases sitting between them. Looking up the rest from reference TRBV29-1 and TRBJ1-1 gives the full variable domain: SAVISQKPSRDICQRGTSLTIQCQVDSQVTMMFWYRQQPGQSLTLIATANQGSEATYESGFVIDKFPISRPNLTFSTLTVSNMSPEDSSIYLCSAQTVVNTEAFFGQGTRLTVV.

The rearrangement links TRBV13 to TRBJ1-1; maybe TRBD1 (5 bases). The CDR3 sequence is 13 residues long. From germline, CDR1 is PRHDT and CDR2 FYEKMQ (reference sequence). With 1 base removed from V and 4 bases from J, the gap between germline ends came to 7 bases. The CDR3 DNA reads TGTGCCAGCAGCTTAGCTGGGGCCACTGAAGCTTTCTTT. Translating it yields CASSLAGATEAFF.